These T cell receptor beta chains were read from a single sample in a study of CD8 T cells in ankylosing spondylitis. Via MiXCR, TCRdb re-called the 5' RACE reads, giving one row per CDR3 protein. The data contain 380,000 or so distinct CDR3 sequences, around 20% of them singletons. Material: blood, either unsorted or a sorted T cell fraction (not recorded which). These receptor sequences come from a male donor with ankylosing spondylitis or in good health (not recorded which). The CDR3 runs from the conserved cysteine through the conserved F or W. Fields, in order: CDR3 DNA, CDR3 protein, J gene, D gene, clone size, V gene. D genes are given only for firm matches. Part of the rows lack a size; the others show once, few, many or a class for expanded clones.

DNA: TGTGCCACTCTGGGGGGATCGTCCTACGAGCAGTACTTC; CDR3: CATLGGSSYEQYF; J: TRBJ2-7; D: .; size: .; V: TRBV25-1
DNA: TGTGCCACCAGTGAGAATCTAGCGGGGGGGGCGGAGACCCAGTACTTC; CDR3: CATSENLAGGAETQYF; J: TRBJ2-5; D: TRBD2; size: .; V: TRBV24-1
DNA: TGCAGTGCTAGGCCCGACCTCAGGGACCACGAGCAGTACTTC; CDR3: CSARPDLRDHEQYF; J: TRBJ2-7; D: .; size: .; V: TRBV20-1
DNA: TGTGCCAGCAGCTTGGGACAGGGATGGAATCAGCCCCAGCATTTT; CDR3: CASSLGQGWNQPQHF; J: TRBJ1-5; D: TRBD1; size: .; V: TRBV5-5
DNA: TGTGCCACCAGTGGCAACCGGGACTCAACCATCGACGAGCAGTACTTC; CDR3: CATSGNRDSTIDEQYF; J: TRBJ2-7; D: .; size: .; V: TRBV24-1
DNA: TGTGCCAGCAGCGTAGCTAGGGCTCAGGATGAGCAGTTCTTC; CDR3: CASSVARAQDEQFF; J: TRBJ2-1; D: .; size: few; V: TRBV9
DNA: TGTGCCAGCAGTTATTTTGAGGGCGACGAGCAGTACTTC; CDR3: CASSYFEGDEQYF; J: TRBJ2-7; D: .; size: few; V: TRBV12-3/TRBV12-4
DNA: TGTGCCAGCAGCCAAGAACTAGCGGGGGTTTTCTCCTACAATGAGCAGTTCTTC; CDR3: CASSQELAGVFSYNEQFF; J: TRBJ2-1; D: TRBD2; size: few; V: TRBV4-2
DNA: TGTGCCGTGGGGCGATTTACCACCGGGGAGCTGTTTTTT; CDR3: CAVGRFTTGELFF; J: TRBJ2-2; D: .; size: .; V: TRBV7-9
DNA: TGTGCCAGCCTAGCGGGGGGGCGCCCAGATACGCAGTATTTT; CDR3: CASLAGGRPDTQYF; J: TRBJ2-3; D: TRBD2; size: .; V: TRBV12-3/TRBV12-4
DNA: TGTGCCAGCAGCGAGCGGGGGGGCCCCACCGGGGAGCTGTTTTTT; CDR3: CASSERGGPTGELFF; J: TRBJ2-2; D: TRBD2; size: .; V: TRBV9
DNA: TGTGCCAGCAGAGGCGGGACTATTGAGCAGTTCTTC; CDR3: CASRGGTIEQFF; J: TRBJ2-1; D: TRBD2; size: few; V: TRBV4-2
DNA: TGTGCCAGCAGCAGACAGGGGGCTTTCTCTGAAGCTTTCTTT; CDR3: CASSRQGAFSEAFF; J: TRBJ1-1; D: TRBD1; size: .; V: TRBV12-3/TRBV12-4
DNA: TGCGCCAGCAGTCAATCCCGGGACAGGGTCCGGTGTTGCTTC; CDR3: CASSQSRDRVRCCF; J: TRBJ2-4; D: TRBD1; size: .; V: TRBV23-1
DNA: TGTGCCAGCAGGTCGACAGGGCTGGGCACTGAAGCTTTCTTT; CDR3: CASRSTGLGTEAFF; J: TRBJ1-1; D: TRBD1; size: few; V: TRBV27
DNA: TGTGCCAGCAGCTCCCCGGTGGAAGAGACCCAGTACTTC; CDR3: CASSSPVEETQYF; J: TRBJ2-5; D: .; size: .; V: TRBV7-2
DNA: TGTGCCAGCAGACCCCGCCTGGACAGGGGTGCCACCGGGGAGCTGTTTTTT; CDR3: CASRPRLDRGATGELFF; J: TRBJ2-2; D: TRBD1; size: few; V: TRBV7-9